Below are 21 T cell receptor beta chains sequenced from a single sample in a study of naive and memory T cell subsets. Two oligonucleotides, mixed equimolar, formed the beta constant-region primer covering TRBC1 and TRBC2. Each CDR3 protein gets one entry after TCRdb re-called the UMI-ligation and nested PCR reads with MiXCR. The sample lists around 160,000 distinct CDR3 sequences, over 15% occurring once. The specimen sequenced was naive CD4+ T cells from blood. These TCRs come from a human donor in good health.

This clonotype has just a few counts. The J gene is TRBJ2-7, the V gene TRBV20-1; a weak D match, TRBD2 (5 bases). The CDR3 loop spans 12 amino acids. V shed 6 bases and J shed 4 bases, with 13 bases lying between them. The germline V gene has CDR1 DFQATT and CDR2 SNEGSKA (reference sequence). Here the CDR3 reads CSAPAPGYEQYF. For the CDR3, the DNA is TGCAGTGCCCCAGCCCCGGGGTACGAGCAGTACTTC.

This clonotype was seen more than once but under ten times. This chain links TRBV27 with TRBJ1-1, with D hard to call. The CDR3 runs to 11 residues. Germline CDR1 reads MNHEY; CDR2 reads SMNVEV (reference sequence). Trimming stripped 8 bases from V and 6 bases from J, with 10 bases between. Here the CDR3 reads CASRGPAEAFF. The CDR3 DNA is TGTGCCAGCCGAGGACCCGCTGAAGCTTTCTTT.

This clonotype was found a few times. DNA for the CDR3: TGTGCCAGCAGCGTCGTAGCGTCCTCCTACGAGCAGTACTTC. Its protein product is CASSVVASSYEQYF. This chain connects TRBV11-1 to TRBJ2-7; perhaps TRBD2 as D (5 bases). This CDR3 spans 14 amino acids. V lost 5 bases, J lost 0 bases, and 11 bases lay in between. Germline CDR1 and CDR2: SGHAT and FQDESV (reference sequence).

The rearrangement joins TRBV7-2 to TRBJ1-2; D unresolved. This CDR3 spans 11 amino acids. Germline CDR1 reads SGHTA; CDR2 reads FQGNSA. Trimming removed 5 bases from V and 6 bases from J, with 7 bases in between. The CDR3 DNA follows: TGTGCCAGCAGCCTTAATCATGGCTACACCTTC. Its translation: CASSLNHGYTF.

This clonotype was recorded a few times. The V gene is TRBV20-1, the J gene TRBJ2-5; D ambiguous. Germline V gene lookup returns CDR1 DFQATT and CDR2 SNEGSKA (reference sequence). This CDR3 is 12 amino acids long. Trimming removed 1 base at V and 5 bases at J, with 8 bases between. CDR3 nucleotides: TGCAGTGCTAGAGGGAATGGCGAGACCCAGTACTTC. It specifies CSARGNGETQYF.

This clonotype was observed a handful of times. The genes are TRBV25-1 and TRBJ2-2; D gene uncertain. The CDR3 extends over 16 amino acids. CDR1 MGHDK and CDR2 SYGVNS come from the germline V gene. Trimming removed 1 base at V and 7 bases at J, with 16 bases between. This CDR3 is CASSELSNNKDGELFF. The CDR3 coding sequence is TGTGCCAGCAGTGAATTAAGTAACAATAAGGACGGGGAGCTGTTTTTT.

The rearrangement joins TRBV29-1 to TRBJ2-3; D is ambiguous. V was trimmed by 4 bases and J by 2 bases, leaving 10 bases between them. CDR1 and CDR2 (germline): SQVTM, ANQGSEA. This CDR3 comprises 13 residues. CDR3 protein: CSVGRAFTDTQYF. CDR3 sequence (DNA): TGCAGCGTTGGGAGAGCCTTCACAGATACGCAGTATTTT.

A few counts support this clonotype. The CDR3 DNA follows: TGTGCCAGCGCGGACCAAGAGACCCAGTACTTC. It translates to CASADQETQYF. This chain uses TRBV9 with TRBJ2-5; D call uncertain. This CDR3 is 11 amino acids long. The germline V gene encodes CDR1 SGDLS and CDR2 YYNGEE. V lost 7 bases, J lost 0 bases, and 4 bases lay in between.

V and J are TRBV7-6 and TRBJ2-3; 10 bases are shared with TRBD2. This CDR3 spans 17 amino acids. The germline V gene has CDR1 SGHVS and CDR2 FNYEAQ. Unmatched junction bases numbered 9, after V lost 2 bases and J lost 4 bases. The CDR3 reads CASSLRPSGSRADTQYF. In nucleotides, the CDR3 is TGTGCCAGCAGCTTAAGGCCTAGCGGGAGTAGGGCAGATACGCAGTATTTT.

The sample holds a few counts of this clonotype. The chain links TRBV10-3 to TRBJ2-7; D assignment may be TRBD1 or TRBD2 (5 bases each). Per germline, CDR1 ENHRY and CDR2 SYGVKD. V was shortened by 6 bases and J by 3 bases, with 15 bases between the two germline ends. The CDR3 consists of 14 residues. The CDR3, as DNA: TGTGCCATCAGAGACGGCCAGGGAGACTACGAGCAGTACTTC. Amino acid sequence: CAIRDGQGDYEQYF.

This clonotype was seen only a few times. The chain has TRBV18 and TRBJ2-1, with D perhaps given as TRBD1 or TRBD2 (6 bases each). V was pared by 2 bases and J by 5 bases, with 13 bases between. CDR3 length: 15 residues. From germline, CDR1 is KGHSH and CDR2 LQKENI. Here the CDR3 reads CASSPVRGRNNEQFF. The CDR3 coding sequence is TGTGCCAGCTCACCAGTACGGGGGCGCAACAATGAGCAGTTCTTC.

This clonotype was observed a handful of times. This sequence joins TRBV7-2 and TRBJ1-4; D unclear. The CDR3 loop spans 12 amino acids. Germline assignment: CDR1 SGHTA and CDR2 FQGNSA. V was pared by 0 bases and J by 7 bases, with 3 bases between. In DNA, the CDR3 is TGTGCCAGCAGCTTAGCTCGTGAAAAACTGTTTTTT. This encodes CASSLAREKLFF.

The table lists this clonotype with a few counts. This chain connects TRBV29-1 to TRBJ1-5; TRBD1 matches 7 bases. The CDR3 totals 12 residues. The germline gives CDR1 SQVTM, CDR2 ANQGSEA. The trim removed 4 bases at V and 5 bases at J, leaving 2 bases unmatched. CDR3 DNA sequence: TGCAGCGTTGGGGACAGAGATCAGCCCCAGCATTTT. Translation: CSVGDRDQPQHF.

J is TRBJ2-7 and V is TRBV3-1; 7 nucleotides line up with TRBD2. The germline CDR1 and CDR2 sequences are LGHDT and YNNKEL (reference sequence). There are 15 residues in the CDR3. V lost 4 bases, J lost 2 bases, and 8 bases stayed unmatched. The chain's CDR3 is CASSLHGLVTYEQYF. The CDR3 DNA sequence: TGTGCCAGCAGCCTACACGGACTAGTGACCTACGAGCAGTACTTC.

V and J are TRBV12-3 or TRBV12-4 and TRBJ2-3; 8 bases match TRBD2. Germline trimming cut 0 bases from V and 6 bases from J; bases unmatched to any gene: 8. There are 16 residues in the CDR3. The CDR3 loop is CASSLARTSGGDTQYF. CDR3 DNA: TGTGCCAGCAGTTTAGCGAGAACTAGCGGTGGGGATACGCAGTATTTT.

This clonotype turned up a few times. This rearrangement joins TRBV18 to TRBJ2-4, with 9 positions matching TRBD2. V was clipped by 1 base and J by 0 bases; unmatched bases: 4. Germline lookup yields CDR1 KGHSH and CDR2 LQKENI. This CDR3 spans 17 amino acids. CDR3 bases: TGTGCCAGCTCACCACGTCTAGCGGGGCTAGCCAAAAACATTCAGTACTTC. This gives the protein CASSPRLAGLAKNIQYF.

This rearrangement joins TRBV3-1 to TRBJ2-1; D remains unclear. Germline loops: CDR1 LGHDT, CDR2 YNNKEL (reference sequence). CDR3 length: 13 residues. V was trimmed by 4 bases and J by 3 bases, leaving 7 bases between them. CDR3 bases: TGTGCCAGCAGCCCGGTCAGCTACAATGAGCAGTTCTTC. Its protein product is CASSPVSYNEQFF.

J is TRBJ1-2 and V is TRBV27; the match to TRBD1 covers 9 bases. The germline CDR1 and CDR2 sequences are MNHEY and SMNVEV (reference sequence). V was clipped by 4 bases and J by 1 base; unmatched bases: 7. This CDR3 has 16 residues. Written as DNA, the CDR3 is TGTGCCAGCAGTTCCGGGACAGGGTTTGGTAACTATGGCTACACCTTC. Protein product: CASSSGTGFGNYGYTF.

The V gene is TRBV19, the J gene TRBJ2-2; D is undetermined. The CDR3 consists of 13 residues. Trimming pared 6 bases from V and 5 bases from J, leaving 10 bases between. Germline V gives CDR1 LNHDA, CDR2 SQIVND (reference sequence). The chain's CDR3 is CASSRTTTGELFF. The CDR3 DNA follows: TGTGCCAGTAGCCGGACGACGACCGGGGAGCTGTTTTTT.

This rearrangement joins TRBV20-1 to TRBJ1-2, with D unclear. The CDR3 consists of 14 residues. Germline loops: CDR1 DFQATT, CDR2 SNEGSKA (reference sequence). V lost 1 base and J 3 bases, leaving 12 bases between the germline ends. In DNA form, the CDR3 reads TGCAGTGCTAGAGTGGAGGGAAGGGACTATGGCTACACCTTC. Protein: CSARVEGRDYGYTF.

This clonotype showed up just a few times. The V and J genes are TRBV12-3 or TRBV12-4 and TRBJ2-7, with no clear D. This CDR3 comprises 14 residues. Between the trimmed V and J ends, which lost 5 bases and 2 bases, there was a span of 13 bases. The CDR3 spells CASSQQGGTYEQYF. The CDR3 DNA sequence: TGTGCCAGCAGTCAGCAAGGCGGCACCTACGAGCAGTACTTC.